This T cell receptor beta chain was documented in a study of T cells in Graves' hyperthyroidism and ophthalmopathy. Findings of the study overall: Peripheral blood also featured most of the thyroid clonotypes expanded above 0.001.

There are many counts of this clonotype. Its antigen is not identified. The study excluded patients with uncontrolled infection, other autoimmune disease, pregnancy or lactation. V was shortened by 4 bases and J by 4 bases, with 14 bases between the two germline ends. The CDR3 runs 14 residues. Germline assignment: CDR1 DFQATT and CDR2 SNEGSKA (reference sequence). Using RNA transcripts as the source, TCR beta CDR3 regions were amplified. During a first-round RT-PCR of the TCR CDR3, the HTBI primer set was used. TCRdb re-called the multiplex PCR reads through MiXCR, storing one row per CDR3 protein. Of about 100,000 distinct CDR3 sequences listed, 16% were seen once; the top ten hold 42%.

The sample was blood. This TCR was sampled from a woman in her 50s with Graves' hyperthyroidism. The chain recombines TRBV20-1 with TRBJ2-1; D is unresolved. Here the CDR3 reads CSANRRLTYNEQFF. In nucleotides, the CDR3 is TGCAGTGCTAACCGGAGACTGACATACAATGAGCAGTTCTTC.